Shown below are 8 T cell receptor beta chains from a single sample sequenced in a study of regulatory T cells in long-lasting Graves disease. The time point was: newly diagnosed GD, antithyroid drugs for less than 3 months. With RNA extracted from PBMCs as input, the TCR library was made. Arm-PCR of CDR3 regions and iRepertoire HTBI primers were the basis on which TCR beta libraries were built. TCRdb re-called the multiplex PCR reads through MiXCR, storing one row per CDR3 protein. Of 350,000 to 500,000 distinct CDR3 sequences listed, around 17% were seen once; the top ten hold under 30%. These same records also appear under a second study, on T cells in Graves' hyperthyroidism and ophthalmopathy.

Sequenced here: peripheral blood mononuclear cells (PBMCs), sampled at new diagnosis, from a patient treated with antithyroid drugs. The receptor source for this set is a woman between 18 and 30 years old with Graves disease.

This clonotype has at least ten counts. The chain joins TRBV7-2 to TRBJ2-7; 9 positions agree with TRBD2. Germline assignment: CDR1 SGHTA and CDR2 FQGNSA. The CDR3 is made up of 13 amino acids. Germline trimming cut 6 bases from V and 5 bases from J; bases unmatched to any gene: 5. CDR3 sequence (DNA): TGTGCCAGCAGGCGTAGCGGGAGCCACGAGCAGTACTTC. This translates into CASRRSGSHEQYF.

This clonotype has a handful of counts. A read error may explain this, as a much larger clone is one base away. The CDR3 loop is CASSFGWAETQYF. In DNA, the CDR3 is TGTGCCAGCAGTTTTGGGTGGGCAGAGACCCAGTACTTC. The rearrangement joins TRBV28 to TRBJ2-1, with D uncertain. The J call may be incorrect, as the DNA end agrees better with TRBJ2-5. Germline loops: CDR1 MDHEN, CDR2 SYDVKM. The CDR3 runs to 13 residues.

This clonotype was observed many times. The V call is TRBV28, the J call TRBJ2-7; no firm D call. V was shortened by 3 bases and J by 0 bases, with 12 bases between the two germline ends. This CDR3 is built from 15 residues. Germline assignment: CDR1 MDHEN and CDR2 SYDVKM. In DNA, the CDR3 is TGTGCCAGCAGTTTCGACGCCAGGAGCTCCTACGAGCAGTACTTC. It encodes CASSFDARSSYEQYF.

With regard to this clonotype: Just one base apart from a much larger clone, this may be a read error. The chain uses TRBV9 and TRBJ2-2; D remains unclear. There are 12 residues in the CDR3. V was trimmed by 4 bases and J by 5 bases, leaving 6 bases between them. From germline, CDR1 is SGDLS and CDR2 YYNGEE. The CDR3 spells CASSSRTGELFF. The DNA for the CDR3 is TGTGCCAGCAGCTCCCGTACCGGGGAGCTGTTTTTT.

This clonotype was seen a few times. The chain couples TRBV12-3 or TRBV12-4 to TRBJ1-1; D uncertain. CDR3 length equals 14 residues. V lost 0 bases to trimming and J lost 11 bases, with 16 bases between them. This chain's CDR3 is CASSLAGSTTRAFF. The CDR3 DNA sequence: TGTGCCAGCAGTTTAGCGGGCTCCACTACCAGGGCTTTCTTT.

In this sample, this clonotype turned up a few times. The chain recombines TRBV7-2 with TRBJ1-4, with a possible D match to TRBD1 (6 bases). Germline CDR1 reads SGHTA; CDR2 reads FQGNSA. The CDR3 has 15 amino acids. V was shortened by 5 bases and J by 3 bases, with 13 bases between the two germline ends. The DNA of the CDR3 is TGTGCCAGCAGCCGAGGGGGGGGACCTAATGAAAAACTGTTTTTT. It specifies CASSRGGGPNEKLFF.

The chain has TRBV28 and TRBJ1-5, with a possible D match to TRBD1 (6 bases). CDR3 length: 17 residues. Germline CDR1 reads MDHEN; CDR2 reads SYDVKM. Trimming removed 6 bases from V and 4 bases from J, with 22 bases in between. The CDR3 bases are TGTGCCAGCAGCTCCGGGGGGCTAGCTCCCAGAAATCAGCCCCAGCATTTT. The encoded protein is CASSSGGLAPRNQPQHF. The entire variable domain, with the rest obtained from reference TRBV28 and TRBJ1-5, is as follows: DVKVTQSSRYLVKRTGEKVFLECVQDMDHENMFWYRQDPGLGLRLIYFSYDVKMKEKGDIPEGYSVSREKKERFSLILESASTNQTSMYLCASSSGGLAPRNQPQHFGDGTRLSIL.

In its sample, this clonotype was seen a few times. The chain carries TRBV25-1 and TRBJ2-1, with TRBD2 identical over 13 bases. The CDR3 covers 15 residues. Germline-derived CDR1 and CDR2 are MGHDK and SYGVNS. Unmatched junction bases numbered 2, after V lost 6 bases and J lost 3 bases. CDR3 residues: CASRRTSGSYNEQFF. The CDR3 coding sequence is TGTGCCAGCAGAAGGACTAGCGGGAGCTACAATGAGCAGTTCTTC.